A selection of T cell receptor beta chains follows, all from one sample in a study of CD8 T cells in Susac syndrome. A single record per CDR3 protein comes from TCRdb applying MiXCR to the immunoSEQ multiplex PCR reads. The sample shows more than 110,000 distinct CDR3 sequences, approximately 95% of them seen only once. The sample was CD8+ T cells from PBMCs. Receptor source: a human donor in good health. Each CDR3 is given with its conserved first and last residue. Fields, in order: V gene, clone size, J gene, D gene, CDR3 DNA, CDR3 protein. A D gene is named only where the DNA matches it firmly. Clone size is shown for a subset of rows, as once, few, many or a class of expanded clone.

v_gene: TRBV12-3/TRBV12-4; abundance: .; j_gene: TRBJ2-3; d_gene: TRBD2; CDR3nt: TGTGCCAGCAGCGGACCAGGACTAGCGGGAGCAGATACGCAGTATTTT; CDR3aa: CASSGPGLAGADTQYF
v_gene: TRBV9; abundance: .; j_gene: TRBJ2-1; d_gene: TRBD2; CDR3nt: TGTGCCAGCACTTTAGCGGGAGGGCCATACAATGAGCAGTTCTTC; CDR3aa: CASTLAGGPYNEQFF
v_gene: TRBV20-1; abundance: once; j_gene: TRBJ2-7; d_gene: TRBD2; CDR3nt: TGCGGACCGACTAGCGGGAGGGACGAGCAGTACTTC; CDR3aa: CGPTSGRDEQYF
v_gene: TRBV27; abundance: .; j_gene: TRBJ2-7; d_gene: .; CDR3nt: TGTGCCAGCAGTTTAAGTCCGGGCAACGAGCAGTACTTC; CDR3aa: CASSLSPGNEQYF
v_gene: TRBV27; abundance: once; j_gene: TRBJ2-1; d_gene: TRBD2; CDR3nt: TGTGCCAGCAGTCTCAGCGGGAGGGCGGCCTACAATGAGCAGTTCTTC; CDR3aa: CASSLSGRAAYNEQFF
v_gene: TRBV24-1; abundance: .; j_gene: TRBJ2-1; d_gene: .; CDR3nt: TGTGCCACCAGTGATTTGCCTCCGAGCTCCTACAATGAGCAGTTCTTC; CDR3aa: CATSDLPPSSYNEQFF
v_gene: TRBV12-3/TRBV12-4; abundance: .; j_gene: TRBJ2-3; d_gene: .; CDR3nt: TGTGCCAGCAGTTTCGGGACCCCTAGCACAGATACGCAGTATTTT; CDR3aa: CASSFGTPSTDTQYF
v_gene: TRBV28; abundance: .; j_gene: TRBJ2-7; d_gene: .; CDR3nt: TGTGCCAGCAGTTCTCCCGGGGACTACGAGCAGTACTTC; CDR3aa: CASSSPGDYEQYF
v_gene: TRBV6-2/TRBV6-3; abundance: .; j_gene: TRBJ2-4; d_gene: TRBD2; CDR3nt: TGTGCCAGCAGCCCCACATTAGGGGCGGGAGGTCCCAAAAACATTCAGTACTTC; CDR3aa: CASSPTLGAGGPKNIQYF
v_gene: TRBV12-3/TRBV12-4; abundance: .; j_gene: TRBJ1-1; d_gene: .; CDR3nt: TGTGCCACGGGGGACATTTTGAACACTGAAGCTTTCTTT; CDR3aa: CATGDILNTEAFF
v_gene: TRBV9; abundance: .; j_gene: TRBJ2-3; d_gene: .; CDR3nt: TGTGCCAGCAGCGTAACGGGTGCAGATACGCAGTATTTT; CDR3aa: CASSVTGADTQYF
v_gene: TRBV7-3; abundance: .; j_gene: TRBJ1-1; d_gene: .; CDR3nt: TGTGCCAGCAGCTTAACTCAGGGGAGGTACACTGAAGCTTTCTTT; CDR3aa: CASSLTQGRYTEAFF
v_gene: TRBV20-1; abundance: .; j_gene: TRBJ2-3; d_gene: .; CDR3nt: TGCAGTGCTAGTAGCCTACTCACTAGCACAGATACGCAGTATTTT; CDR3aa: CSASSLLTSTDTQYF
v_gene: TRBV5-4; abundance: .; j_gene: TRBJ2-7; d_gene: TRBD1; CDR3nt: TGTGCCAGCAGCTTGGGGACAGGGGTTTCCGAGCAGTACTTC; CDR3aa: CASSLGTGVSEQYF
v_gene: TRBV29-1; abundance: once; j_gene: TRBJ2-7; d_gene: TRBD2; CDR3nt: TGCAGCGTCCGAGTAGCACTAGCGGGAGGGCCGGAACTCTTGGAGCAGTACTTC; CDR3aa: CSVRVALAGGPELLEQYF
v_gene: TRBV24-1; abundance: .; j_gene: TRBJ2-2; d_gene: .; CDR3nt: TGTGCCACCTCAGGGTGGACCGGGGAGCTGTTTTTT; CDR3aa: CATSGWTGELFF
v_gene: TRBV27; abundance: .; j_gene: TRBJ1-1; d_gene: .; CDR3nt: TGTGCCAGCAGAGCCGGGGGATTCGCTGAAGCTTTCTTT; CDR3aa: CASRAGGFAEAFF
v_gene: TRBV4-1; abundance: .; j_gene: TRBJ2-3; d_gene: .; CDR3nt: TGCGCCAGCGGACCGGCGCCCGGGGTGGTTACAGATACGCAGTATTTT; CDR3aa: CASGPAPGVVTDTQYF
v_gene: TRBV28; abundance: .; j_gene: TRBJ2-1; d_gene: TRBD2; CDR3nt: TGTGCCAGCAGTCCCCGCGGCGGGAGGGCCGGTGAGCAGTTCTTC; CDR3aa: CASSPRGGRAGEQFF
v_gene: TRBV4-3; abundance: .; j_gene: TRBJ2-7; d_gene: .; CDR3nt: TGCGCCAGCAGCCAAGATTGGGCCAGTTCCTACGAGCAGTACTTC; CDR3aa: CASSQDWASSYEQYF
v_gene: TRBV7-9; abundance: .; j_gene: TRBJ2-5; d_gene: .; CDR3nt: TGTGCCAGCAGCTTCCTCATGAGTGGCCAGTACTTC; CDR3aa: CASSFLMSGQYF
v_gene: TRBV20-1; abundance: .; j_gene: TRBJ2-7; d_gene: .; CDR3nt: TGCAGTGCTAGAGACAGGTATTTGTACGAGCAGTACTTC; CDR3aa: CSARDRYLYEQYF
v_gene: TRBV19; abundance: .; j_gene: TRBJ2-7; d_gene: .; CDR3nt: TGTGCCAGTAGTTGGATGTACGGGGCAATTGTTTACGAGCAGTACTTC; CDR3aa: CASSWMYGAIVYEQYF
v_gene: TRBV27; abundance: .; j_gene: TRBJ1-2; d_gene: .; CDR3nt: TGTGCCAGCAGACAGGGATTCTATGGCTACACCTTC; CDR3aa: CASRQGFYGYTF
v_gene: TRBV5-1; abundance: .; j_gene: TRBJ2-1; d_gene: .; CDR3nt: TGCGCCAGCAGCCACCAGGGATCTGAGCAGTTCTTC; CDR3aa: CASSHQGSEQFF
v_gene: TRBV6-4; abundance: .; j_gene: TRBJ2-1; d_gene: .; CDR3nt: TGTGCCAGCAGTCTCAGGGCGTTTGACAATGAGCAGTTCTTC; CDR3aa: CASSLRAFDNEQFF
v_gene: TRBV9; abundance: .; j_gene: TRBJ2-7; d_gene: TRBD2; CDR3nt: TGTGCCAGCAGCGCCGGGACTAGCCCCGAGGAGCAGTACTTC; CDR3aa: CASSAGTSPEEQYF
v_gene: TRBV27; abundance: .; j_gene: TRBJ2-3; d_gene: .; CDR3nt: TGTGCCAGCATTGGGGGGGCAGGGGCAGATACGCAGTATTTT; CDR3aa: CASIGGAGADTQYF
v_gene: TRBV11-2; abundance: .; j_gene: TRBJ2-4; d_gene: TRBD1; CDR3nt: TGTGCCAGCAGCCCCGGACAGGGGGCAATCATTCAGTACTTC; CDR3aa: CASSPGQGAIIQYF
v_gene: TRBV5-4; abundance: .; j_gene: TRBJ2-1; d_gene: TRBD1; CDR3nt: TGTGCCAGCAGCTCACCCGGGACAGGGGACAATGAGCAGTTCTTC; CDR3aa: CASSSPGTGDNEQFF
v_gene: TRBV11-2; abundance: once; j_gene: TRBJ2-5; d_gene: TRBD2; CDR3nt: TGTGCCAGCAGCTTCGCGGGGGATATAACAAAGGAGACCCAGTACTTC; CDR3aa: CASSFAGDITKETQYF
v_gene: TRBV18; abundance: .; j_gene: TRBJ2-7; d_gene: .; CDR3nt: TGTGCCAGCTGGGGGAAACTCGGCGAGCAGTACTTC; CDR3aa: CASWGKLGEQYF
v_gene: TRBV28; abundance: .; j_gene: TRBJ1-1; d_gene: TRBD1; CDR3nt: TGTGCCAGCAGGGTATTGACAGGGCACACTGAAGCTTTCTTT; CDR3aa: CASRVLTGHTEAFF
v_gene: TRBV7-6; abundance: .; j_gene: TRBJ2-1; d_gene: .; CDR3nt: TGTGCCAGCAGCCTAATAGGGCCGACCCCAGCAAATGAGCAGTTCTTC; CDR3aa: CASSLIGPTPANEQFF
v_gene: TRBV7-9; abundance: few; j_gene: TRBJ2-7; d_gene: .; CDR3nt: TGTGCCAGCAGTTCACAGGGTTACGAGCAGTACTTC; CDR3aa: CASSSQGYEQYF
v_gene: TRBV4-2; abundance: few; j_gene: TRBJ2-4; d_gene: TRBD2; CDR3nt: TGTGCCAGCAGCCAAGATCCGGGACTAGCGGCCGACATTCAGTACTTC; CDR3aa: CASSQDPGLAADIQYF
v_gene: TRBV4-3; abundance: .; j_gene: TRBJ2-1; d_gene: TRBD2; CDR3nt: TGCGCCAGCAGCCAAGATAGGTGGGGGGGCAATGAGCAGTTCTTC; CDR3aa: CASSQDRWGGNEQFF
v_gene: TRBV12-3/TRBV12-4; abundance: .; j_gene: TRBJ1-5; d_gene: .; CDR3nt: TGTGCCAGCAGGGGAGGTGGTCAGCCCCAGCATTTT; CDR3aa: CASRGGGQPQHF
v_gene: TRBV5-4; abundance: .; j_gene: TRBJ1-2; d_gene: .; CDR3nt: TGTGCCAGCGAGACTCGGGGAGATGGCTACACCTTC; CDR3aa: CASETRGDGYTF
v_gene: TRBV29-1; abundance: .; j_gene: TRBJ2-2; d_gene: TRBD2; CDR3nt: TGCAGCGTGAGGGGACTAGCGGGAGTGAACACCGGGGAGCTGTTTTTT; CDR3aa: CSVRGLAGVNTGELFF
v_gene: TRBV6-2/TRBV6-3; abundance: .; j_gene: TRBJ2-3; d_gene: .; CDR3nt: TGTGCCAGCAGTTCCCCGGACGGCATGACAGATACGCAGTATTTT; CDR3aa: CASSSPDGMTDTQYF
v_gene: TRBV4-3; abundance: .; j_gene: TRBJ2-1; d_gene: .; CDR3nt: TGCGCCAGCAGCCAAGGCGACCTTCACAATGAGCAGTTCTTC; CDR3aa: CASSQGDLHNEQFF
v_gene: TRBV27; abundance: .; j_gene: TRBJ1-2; d_gene: TRBD1; CDR3nt: TGTGCCAGCAGTTTATCGTCGGACAGGCCAGGAGGCTATGGCTACACCTTC; CDR3aa: CASSLSSDRPGGYGYTF
v_gene: TRBV5-1; abundance: .; j_gene: TRBJ2-7; d_gene: TRBD1; CDR3nt: TGCGCCAGCAACAGGGACAGCTCCTACGAGCAGTACTTC; CDR3aa: CASNRDSSYEQYF
v_gene: TRBV27; abundance: once; j_gene: TRBJ2-5; d_gene: TRBD2; CDR3nt: TGTGCCAGCAGCGGACTAGCGGAGACCCAGTACTTC; CDR3aa: CASSGLAETQYF
v_gene: TRBV23-1; abundance: .; j_gene: TRBJ2-7; d_gene: .; CDR3nt: TGCGCCAGCAGTCAATCTTACGGCGAGCAGTACTTC; CDR3aa: CASSQSYGEQYF
v_gene: TRBV28; abundance: .; j_gene: TRBJ2-2; d_gene: .; CDR3nt: TGTGCCAGCAGCTTTCGGAGTAGCGGTTTACCCACCGGGGAGCTGTTTTTT; CDR3aa: CASSFRSSGLPTGELFF
v_gene: TRBV30; abundance: .; j_gene: TRBJ1-2; d_gene: TRBD1; CDR3nt: TGTGCCTGGGGACCCGAATTCCGACAGGGGGCAGGATATGGCTACACCTTC; CDR3aa: CAWGPEFRQGAGYGYTF
v_gene: TRBV15; abundance: once; j_gene: TRBJ2-5; d_gene: .; CDR3nt: TGTGCCACCAGCAGCCCCGACAGTTACCAAGAGACCCAGTACTTC; CDR3aa: CATSSPDSYQETQYF
v_gene: TRBV27; abundance: .; j_gene: TRBJ1-2; d_gene: .; CDR3nt: TGTGCCAGCAGTTTAGCGGGGAGAGGGTACTATGGCTACACCTTC; CDR3aa: CASSLAGRGYYGYTF
v_gene: TRBV3-1; abundance: once; j_gene: TRBJ2-6; d_gene: TRBD1; CDR3nt: TGTGCCAGCAGGGGACAGTCTGGGGCCAACGTCCTGACTTTC; CDR3aa: CASRGQSGANVLTF
v_gene: TRBV29-1; abundance: .; j_gene: TRBJ2-1; d_gene: .; CDR3nt: TGCAGCGTTGAAGATCTTTTAAGTCTTCAGCAGTTCTTC; CDR3aa: CSVEDLLSLQQFF
v_gene: TRBV24-1; abundance: .; j_gene: TRBJ1-2; d_gene: .; CDR3nt: TGTGCCACCAGTGAAACAGGAGACTATGGCTACACCTTC; CDR3aa: CATSETGDYGYTF